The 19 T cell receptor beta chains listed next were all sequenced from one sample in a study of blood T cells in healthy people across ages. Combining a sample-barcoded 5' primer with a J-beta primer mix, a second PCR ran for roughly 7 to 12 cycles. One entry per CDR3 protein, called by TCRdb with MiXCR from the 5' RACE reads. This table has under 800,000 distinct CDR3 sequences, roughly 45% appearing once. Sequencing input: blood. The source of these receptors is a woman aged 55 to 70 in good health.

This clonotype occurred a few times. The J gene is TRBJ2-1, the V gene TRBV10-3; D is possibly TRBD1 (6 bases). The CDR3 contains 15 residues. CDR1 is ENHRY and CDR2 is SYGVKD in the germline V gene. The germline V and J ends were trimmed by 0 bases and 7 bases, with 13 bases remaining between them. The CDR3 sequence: CAISESSGRGNEQFF. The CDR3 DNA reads TGTGCCATCAGTGAGTCGTCCGGCAGGGGTAATGAGCAGTTCTTC.

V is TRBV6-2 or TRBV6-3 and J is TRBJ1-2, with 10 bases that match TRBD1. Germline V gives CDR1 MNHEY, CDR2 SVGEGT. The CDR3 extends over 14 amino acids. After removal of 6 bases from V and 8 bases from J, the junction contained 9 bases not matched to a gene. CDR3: CASSLQGTGEGYTF. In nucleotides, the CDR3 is TGTGCCAGCAGCCTCCAAGGGACAGGGGAAGGCTACACCTTC.

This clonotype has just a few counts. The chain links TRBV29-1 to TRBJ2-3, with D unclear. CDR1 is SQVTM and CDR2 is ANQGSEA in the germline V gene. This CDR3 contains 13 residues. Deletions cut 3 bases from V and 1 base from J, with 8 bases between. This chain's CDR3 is CSVEGLRTDTQYF. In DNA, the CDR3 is TGCAGCGTTGAGGGGTTACGCACAGATACGCAGTATTTT.

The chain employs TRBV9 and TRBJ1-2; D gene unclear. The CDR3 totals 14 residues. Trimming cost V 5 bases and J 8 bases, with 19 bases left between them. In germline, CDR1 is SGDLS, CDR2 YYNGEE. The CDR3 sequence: CASRDPAIATGYTF. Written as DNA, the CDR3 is TGTGCCAGCAGGGACCCCGCTATTGCTACAGGCTACACCTTC.

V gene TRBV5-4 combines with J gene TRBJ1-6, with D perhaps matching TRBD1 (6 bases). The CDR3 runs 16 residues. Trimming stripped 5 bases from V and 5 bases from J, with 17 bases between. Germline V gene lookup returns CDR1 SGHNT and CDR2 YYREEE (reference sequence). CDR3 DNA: TGTGCCAGCAGACTTGACAGGAGTAACAATAATTCACCCCTCCACTTT. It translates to CASRLDRSNNNSPLHF.

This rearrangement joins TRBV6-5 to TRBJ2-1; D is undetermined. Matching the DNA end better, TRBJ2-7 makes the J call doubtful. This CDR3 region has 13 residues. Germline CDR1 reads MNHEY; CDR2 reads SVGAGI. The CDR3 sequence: CASSPTYYNEQYF. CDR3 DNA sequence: TGTGCCAGCAGTCCCACTTACTACAATGAGCAGTACTTC.

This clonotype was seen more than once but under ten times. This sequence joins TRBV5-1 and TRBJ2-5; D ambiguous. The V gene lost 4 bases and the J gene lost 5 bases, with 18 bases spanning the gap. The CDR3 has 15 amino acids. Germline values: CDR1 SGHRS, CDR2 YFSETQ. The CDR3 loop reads CASSRLRPGFETQYF. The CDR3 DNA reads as TGCGCCAGCAGCCGGCTACGACCAGGATTTGAGACCCAGTACTTC.

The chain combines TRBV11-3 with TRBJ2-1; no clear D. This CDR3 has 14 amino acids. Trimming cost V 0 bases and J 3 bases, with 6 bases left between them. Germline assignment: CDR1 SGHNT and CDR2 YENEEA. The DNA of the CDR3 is TGTGCCAGCAGCTTAGACGGCTACTACAATGAGCAGTTCTTC. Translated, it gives CASSLDGYYNEQFF.

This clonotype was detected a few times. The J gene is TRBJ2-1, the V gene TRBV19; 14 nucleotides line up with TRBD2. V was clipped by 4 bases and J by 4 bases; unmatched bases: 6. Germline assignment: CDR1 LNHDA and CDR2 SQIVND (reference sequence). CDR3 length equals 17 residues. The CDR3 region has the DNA TGTGCCAGTAGTACTCGACTAGCGGGGGGGAGTTACAATGAGCAGTTCTTC. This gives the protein CASSTRLAGGSYNEQFF.

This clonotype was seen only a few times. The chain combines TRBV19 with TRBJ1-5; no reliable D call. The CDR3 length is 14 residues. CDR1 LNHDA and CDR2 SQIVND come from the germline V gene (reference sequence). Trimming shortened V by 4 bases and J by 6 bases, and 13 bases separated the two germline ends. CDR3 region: CASSKPGDTQPQHF. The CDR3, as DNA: TGTGCCAGTAGTAAACCGGGAGACACTCAGCCCCAGCATTTT.

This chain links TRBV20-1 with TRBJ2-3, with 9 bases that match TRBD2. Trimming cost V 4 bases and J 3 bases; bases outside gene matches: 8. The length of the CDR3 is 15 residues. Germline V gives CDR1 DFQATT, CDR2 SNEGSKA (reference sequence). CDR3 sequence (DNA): TGCAGTGCTATTTGGGCTAGCGGGATAACAGATACGCAGTATTTT. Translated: CSAIWASGITDTQYF.

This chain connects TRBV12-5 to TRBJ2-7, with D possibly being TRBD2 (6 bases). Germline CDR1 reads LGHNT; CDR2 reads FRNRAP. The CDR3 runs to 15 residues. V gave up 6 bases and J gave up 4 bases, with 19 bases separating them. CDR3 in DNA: TGTGCTAGTGGGTACGGGACTGACTGGGGTTACGAGCAGTACTTC. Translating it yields CASGYGTDWGYEQYF. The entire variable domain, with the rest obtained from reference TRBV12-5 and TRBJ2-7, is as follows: DARVTQTPRHKVTEMGQEVTMRCQPILGHNTVFWYRQTMMQGLELLAYFRNRAPLDDSGMPKDRFSAEMPDATLATLKIQPSEPRDSAVYFCASGYGTDWGYEQYFGPGTRLTVT.

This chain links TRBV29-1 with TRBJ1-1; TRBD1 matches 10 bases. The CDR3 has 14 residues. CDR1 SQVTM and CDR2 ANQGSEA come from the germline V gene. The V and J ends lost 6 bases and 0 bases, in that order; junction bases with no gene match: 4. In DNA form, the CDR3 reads TGCAGCGTAAGGACAGGGGGTGTGAACACTGAAGCTTTCTTT. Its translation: CSVRTGGVNTEAFF.

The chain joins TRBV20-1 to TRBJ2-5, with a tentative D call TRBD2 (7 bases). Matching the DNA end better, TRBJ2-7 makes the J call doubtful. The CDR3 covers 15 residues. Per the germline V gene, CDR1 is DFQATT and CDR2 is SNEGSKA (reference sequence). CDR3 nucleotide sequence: TGCAGTGCTAGAGATTCTGGGGGGGCCACCTACGAGCAGTACTTC. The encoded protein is CSARDSGGATYEQYF.

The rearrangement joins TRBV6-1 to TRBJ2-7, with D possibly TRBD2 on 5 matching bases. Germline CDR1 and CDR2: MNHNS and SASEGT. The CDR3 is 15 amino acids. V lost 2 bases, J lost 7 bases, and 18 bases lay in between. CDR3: CASSEHERPLGEQYF. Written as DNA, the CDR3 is TGTGCCAGCAGTGAACATGAGCGGCCCCTTGGGGAGCAGTACTTC.

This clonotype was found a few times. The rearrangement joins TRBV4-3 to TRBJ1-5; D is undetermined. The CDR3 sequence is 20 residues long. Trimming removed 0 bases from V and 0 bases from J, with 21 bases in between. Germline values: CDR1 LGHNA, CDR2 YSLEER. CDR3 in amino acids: CASSQDIWSGRGYSNQPQHF. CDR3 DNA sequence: TGCGCCAGCAGCCAAGATATTTGGTCGGGTCGGGGTTATAGCAATCAGCCCCAGCATTTT.

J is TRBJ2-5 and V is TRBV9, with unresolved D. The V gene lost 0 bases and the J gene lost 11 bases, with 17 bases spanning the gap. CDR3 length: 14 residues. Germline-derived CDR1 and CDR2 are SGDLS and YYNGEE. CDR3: CASSVATGLNEQYF. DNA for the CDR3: TGTGCCAGCAGCGTAGCTACGGGCTTGAATGAGCAGTACTTC.

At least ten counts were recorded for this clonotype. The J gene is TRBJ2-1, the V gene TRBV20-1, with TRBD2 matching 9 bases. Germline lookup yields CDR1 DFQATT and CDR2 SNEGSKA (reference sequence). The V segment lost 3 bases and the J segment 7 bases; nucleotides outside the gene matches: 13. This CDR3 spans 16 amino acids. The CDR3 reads CSARGLAGAGLNEQFF. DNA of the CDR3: TGCAGTGCTAGGGGGTTAGCGGGAGCCGGATTGAATGAGCAGTTCTTC.

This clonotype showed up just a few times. This CDR3 reads CASSLAVVSNYGYTF. The CDR3 DNA is TGTGCCAGCAGCTTAGCGGTCGTCAGTAACTATGGCTACACCTTC. The chain has TRBV7-2 and TRBJ1-2; no reliable D call. CDR3 size: 15 residues. Germline V gene data show CDR1 as SGHTA and CDR2 as FQGNSA. The V end lost 0 bases, the J end lost 1 base, and 9 bases lay between the germline ends.